The 6 T cell receptor beta chains below all came from one sample that was sequenced in a study of cytomegalovirus exposure and HLA in healthy donors. PCR employed 60 Vbeta and 13 Jbeta primers. TCRdb's table, derived via immunoSEQ multiplex PCR, lists solely in-frame clones and lacks some. The repertoire holds 95,000 to 110,000 clones, 60% to 70% seen once, with under 3.5% in the top ten. Sequenced input: PBMCs. Every receptor here comes from a woman between 50 and 59 years old in good health and CMV-seronegative.

The rearrangement uses TRBV9 and TRBJ2-6; TRBD2 matches at 7 bases. J was trimmed by 0 bases and V by 2 bases; bases with no gene match: 17. CDR1 and CDR2 from the germline V gene are SGDLS and YYNGEE. The CDR3 has 21 amino acids. The CDR3 nucleotides read TGTGCCAGCAGCGTCGGGAGGAGAACCAACCTTATTAGCTCTGGGGCCAACGTCCTGACTTTC. Its translation: CASSVGRRTNLISSGANVLTF.

This clone was observed a handful of times. This chain connects TRBV18 to TRBJ1-1; D is perhaps TRBD1 (6 bases). V lost 0 bases and J 6 bases, leaving 26 bases between the germline ends. Germline V gives CDR1 KGHSH, CDR2 LQKENI. The CDR3 is 19 amino acids. The CDR3 spells CASSPPVRSGRGIVSEAFF. CDR3 sequence (DNA): TGTGCCAGCTCACCACCGGTACGGTCGGGCAGGGGAATTGTGTCTGAAGCTTTCTTT.

The rearrangement uses TRBV7-9 and TRBJ1-3; D not resolved. The germline gives CDR1 SEHNR, CDR2 FQNEAQ (reference sequence). The CDR3 extends over 11 amino acids. Trimming removed 4 bases from V and 7 bases from J, with 5 bases in between. CDR3 amino acids: CASSSENTIYF. In DNA, the CDR3 is TGTGCCAGCAGCTCGGAGAACACCATATATTTT.

The rearrangement joins TRBV11-2 to TRBJ2-5; 10 bases agree with TRBD1. Trimming cost V 1 base and J 4 bases; bases outside gene matches: 6. The CDR3 runs to 16 residues. CDR1 is SGHAT and CDR2 is FQNNGV in the germline V gene. The CDR3 loop reads CASSLVGRTGGETQYF. The CDR3 bases are TGTGCCAGCAGCTTAGTTGGCAGGACAGGGGGAGAGACCCAGTACTTC.

The V and J genes are TRBV4-2 and TRBJ1-5, with TRBD1 matching 8 bases. The CDR3 has 17 amino acids. CDR1 is LGHNA, CDR2 YNFKEQ, per germline. V lost 1 base and J lost 1; bases outside the gene matches: 6. The CDR3 bases are TGTGCCAGCAGCCAAGGAACAGGGGGTATGAGCAATCAGCCCCAGCATTTT. Amino acids: CASSQGTGGMSNQPQHF.

The CDR3 here is CASKKSSGANVLTF. The CDR3 DNA follows: TGTGCCAGCAAAAAGAGCTCTGGGGCCAACGTCCTGACTTTC. The V gene is TRBV6-5, the J gene TRBJ2-6; D uncertain. The CDR3 consists of 14 residues. Germline CDR1 reads MNHEY; CDR2 reads SVGAGI. V shed 7 bases and J shed 0 bases, with 7 bases lying between them.